This TCR beta chain stems from a study of blood T cells in healthy people across ages. CDR3 length equals 17 residues. CDR1 and CDR2 from the germline V gene are SGHVS and FQNEAQ. The V segment lost 5 bases and the J segment 0 bases; nucleotides outside the gene matches: 9. For the second PCR, which ran for about 6 to 11 cycles, a sample-barcoded 5' primer and a J-beta primer mix were used. Each of the samples gave a minimum of 3 million paired-end reads that contained CDR3. Via MiXCR, TCRdb re-called the 5' RACE reads, giving one row per CDR3 protein. The data contain some 670,000 distinct CDR3 sequences, approximately 52% of them singletons.

The sequenced sample consisted of blood. This TCR was sampled from a woman over 75 in good health. The V call is TRBV7-8, the J call TRBJ1-5, with 8 bases matching TRBD1. CDR3 sequence (DNA): TGTGCCAGCAGCCCGGGAGGGGGACAGGATAGCAATCAGCCCCAGCATTTT. Amino acids: CASSPGGGQDSNQPQHF.